This T cell receptor beta chain came from a study of pediatric ulcerative colitis. In germline, CDR1 is SGHTA, CDR2 FQGNSA. With 5 bases clipped from V and 1 base from J, the junction kept 3 bases outside the gene matches. This CDR3 comprises 14 residues. The data were produced by immunoSEQ multiplex PCR, yet TCRdb's version contains in-frame clones alone and is incomplete. The profile shows tens of thousands of clones, about nine tenths of them singletons. This clonotype was obtained from a boy between 10 and 17 years old with severe ulcerative colitis. This chain links TRBV7-2 with TRBJ1-2; 8 positions match TRBD1. The sample was blood. The CDR3 region has the DNA TGTGCCAGCAGCCCGGACAGGGTTAACTATGGCTACACCTTC. This translates into CASSPDRVNYGYTF.